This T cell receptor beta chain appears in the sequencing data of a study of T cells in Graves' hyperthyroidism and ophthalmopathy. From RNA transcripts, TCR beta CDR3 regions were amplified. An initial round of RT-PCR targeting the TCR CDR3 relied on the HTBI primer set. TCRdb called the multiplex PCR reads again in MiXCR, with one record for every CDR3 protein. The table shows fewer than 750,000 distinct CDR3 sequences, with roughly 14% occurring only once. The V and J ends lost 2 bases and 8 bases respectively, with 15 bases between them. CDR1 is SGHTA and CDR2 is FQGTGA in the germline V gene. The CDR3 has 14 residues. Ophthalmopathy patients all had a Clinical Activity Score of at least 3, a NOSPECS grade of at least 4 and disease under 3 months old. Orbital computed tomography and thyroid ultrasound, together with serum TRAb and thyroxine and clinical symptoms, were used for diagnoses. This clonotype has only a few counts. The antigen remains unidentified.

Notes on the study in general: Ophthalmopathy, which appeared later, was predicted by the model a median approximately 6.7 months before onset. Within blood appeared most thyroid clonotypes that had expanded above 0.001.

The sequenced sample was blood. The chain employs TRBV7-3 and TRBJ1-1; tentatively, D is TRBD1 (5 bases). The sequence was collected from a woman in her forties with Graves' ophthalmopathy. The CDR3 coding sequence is TGTGCCAGCAGCTTAGATCCACGACAGTCAGAAGCTTTCTTT. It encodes CASSLDPRQSEAFF.